Each of the 6 T cell receptor beta chains below was sequenced from the same sample in a study of cytomegalovirus exposure and HLA in healthy donors (TCRdb year 2017). Receptor libraries were prepared by the immunoSEQ multiplex PCR assay. For the multiplex PCR, a mixture combining 60 forward primers for TCR Vbeta segments and 13 reverse primers for TCR Jbeta segments was used. In its TCRdb copy, this immuneACCESS table keeps in-frame sequences only and misses some clones. Where compared with another copy, unresolved V genes explain less than half of these, and the others have no known cause. The sample includes 100,000 to 150,000 clones, with over 75% observed a single time. The top ten clonotypes cover roughly 3.9% of the sample. What was sequenced was PBMCs. The receptors here all came from a male donor in good health and CMV-seropositive.

This clone appeared a single time. The chain recombines TRBV6-5 with TRBJ1-2; TRBD1 agrees at 8 bases. The V gene end was trimmed by 4 bases and the J gene end by 0 bases; junction bases not matched to a gene: 4. The CDR3 runs to 15 residues. The germline CDR1 and CDR2 sequences are MNHEY and SVGAGI. The CDR3 sequence is CASSWGQASNYGYTF. Here the CDR3 DNA reads TGTGCCAGCAGTTGGGGACAGGCCTCTAACTATGGCTACACCTTC.

This sequence joins TRBV5-1 and TRBJ2-1, with 7 bases fitting TRBD1. CDR3 size: 15 residues. Germline V gene lookup returns CDR1 SGHRS and CDR2 YFSETQ. J was trimmed by 7 bases and V by 0 bases; bases with no gene match: 7. The CDR3 DNA reads as TGCGCCAGCAGCTTGGCGGGACAGAAGGGGAATGAGCAGTTCTTC. It specifies CASSLAGQKGNEQFF.

J is TRBJ1-1 and V is TRBV9, with D maybe TRBD1 (6 bases). CDR3 length equals 14 residues. Trimming removed 0 bases at V and 6 bases at J, with 12 bases between. From germline, CDR1 is SGDLS and CDR2 YYNGEE. The CDR3 nucleotides read TGTGCCAGCAGCGTAGCTTTGGGGGCCTCTGAAGCTTTCTTT. It yields the protein CASSVALGASEAFF.

This chain joins TRBV5-1 and TRBJ1-1; no firm D call. V was cut by 4 bases and J by 4 bases, with 14 bases left in between. CDR1 SGHRS and CDR2 YFSETQ come from the germline V gene. The CDR3 has 14 amino acids. Here the CDR3 DNA reads TGCGCCAGCAGCCCCCAACCGGGGAGCACTGAAGCTTTCTTT. Its translation: CASSPQPGSTEAFF.

This chain joins TRBV15 and TRBJ2-3, with TRBD2 matching over 8 bases. This CDR3 region has 16 residues. Trimming removed 1 base from V and 2 bases from J; junction bases left unmatched: 5. From germline, CDR1 is LNHNV and CDR2 YYDKDF (reference sequence). In nucleotides, the CDR3 is TGTGCCACCAGCAGAGGTGGCGGGGGGTCCACAGATACGCAGTATTTT. Translation: CATSRGGGGSTDTQYF. Complete variable domain (other parts from reference TRBV15 and TRBJ2-3): DAMVIQNPRYQVTQFGKPVTLSCSQTLNHNVMYWYQQKSSQAPKLLFHYYDKDFNNEADTPDNFQSRRPNTSFCFLDIRSPGLGDTAMYLCATSRGGGGSTDTQYFGPGTRLTVL.

The V gene is TRBV2, the J gene TRBJ2-3; the match to TRBD2 covers 8 bases. Trimming cost V 6 bases and J 3 bases; bases outside gene matches: 11. This CDR3 has 16 amino acids. CDR1 is SNHLY, CDR2 FYNNEI, per germline. The CDR3: CASSLLWTSRTDTQYF. The CDR3 DNA reads TGTGCCAGCAGCCTCCTTTGGACTAGCCGGACAGATACGCAGTATTTT.